This entry concerns a single T cell receptor (beta chain). Its specificity is unknown. The data are from a study of shared clonotypes between healthy human individuals. Study information: The plates for each donor numbered three CD4 naive, three CD4 memory, two CD8 naive and one CD8 memory.

From germline, CDR1 is SEHNR and CDR2 FQNEAQ (reference sequence). Trimming cost V 6 bases and J 8 bases, with 12 bases left between them. This CDR3 has 12 amino acids. The study drew its donors from healthy HIV-negative adults without recent acute infections or vaccinations. Sequencing was performed with immunoSEQ multiplex PCR; in TCRdb, only in-frame clones are kept and a portion is missing. Of around 690,000 clones detected, about 90% appear once; the ten largest clones hold approximately 35%. Whole-study results and caveats: Sorted-subset sequencing was shown by rarefaction to be incomplete despite large depth. What naive subsets generally showed was a larger estimated richness than memory subsets showed.

The chain carries TRBV7-9 and TRBJ2-3; perhaps TRBD2 as D (6 bases). This clonotype was obtained from a young man in good health. Some clones in this sample may be carry-over from other donors' samples. Specimen: memory CD8+ T cells from PBMCs. The subset here: CD45RO+ cells pooled with CCR7-negative TemRA cells. CDR3 in amino acids: CASRGERVTQYF. CDR3 nucleotide sequence: TGTGCCAGCAGAGGGGAGCGGGTTACGCAGTATTTT.